Sequencing of this T cell receptor (beta chain) was carried out in a study of PD-L1 blockade in urothelial cancer. The overall study: Typically, measured as a median, blood samples had about 140,000 T cells.

As for time point: peripheral blood 6 weeks after treatment start. Study-wide points: Survival was better when pretreatment blood TCR clonality fell below the median.

Profiled with immunoSEQ multiplex PCR; TCRdb holds only in-frame clones, not every one. The sample has around 47,000 clones, roughly four fifths seen once. With respect to this clone: Its specificity is not known.

This CDR3 comprises 15 residues. Germline V gene lookup returns CDR1 SGHRS and CDR2 YFSETQ. V lost 0 bases to trimming and J lost 0 bases, with 6 bases between them. The gene calls are TRBV5-1 and TRBJ2-2; no clear D. Here the sequenced sample was PBMCs, taken around atezolizumab (anti-PD-L1) treatment. This clonotype was obtained from a man aged 60-69 years with urothelial cancer. CDR3 sequence reads: CASSLGATNTGELFF. The DNA for the CDR3 is TGCGCCAGCAGCTTGGGGGCTACGAACACCGGGGAGCTGTTTTTT.